These T cell receptor beta chains were read from a single sample in a study of cytotoxic CD8 clonotypes in ibrutinib-treated CLL. TCRdb keeps only in-frame clones here, not all; method: immunoSEQ multiplex PCR. The profile shows about 50,000 clones, more than 55% of them singletons. This sample comprised PBMCs, obtained after 24 months of ibrutinib treatment. The source is a human donor with chronic lymphocytic leukemia. CDR3s include the opening cysteine and the closing phenylalanine or tryptophan. Fields, in order: J gene, clone size, D gene, V gene, CDR3 DNA, CDR3 protein. A D gene is named only where the DNA matches it firmly. A row's size may be missing; if present it is once, few, many or a size class.

TRBJ2-5 | - | - | TRBV2 | TGTGCCAGCAGTGAATTTACCCAAGAGACCCAGTACTTC | CASSEFTQETQYF
TRBJ1-6 | - | - | TRBV5-1 | TGCGCCAGCAGCTCTGACATAAATAATTCACCCCTCCACTTT | CASSSDINNSPLHF
TRBJ1-4 | - | TRBD1 | TRBV5-1 | TGCGCCAGCAGCCCCGGACAGGGTGGAGAAAAACTGTTTTTT | CASSPGQGGEKLFF
TRBJ2-2 | - | - | TRBV10-3 | TGTGCCATCAGCCGACAGGCCTCCACCGGGGAGCTGTTTTTT | CAISRQASTGELFF
TRBJ2-5 | - | TRBD2 | TRBV4-1 | TGCGCCAGCAGCCAAGAGGGCGGGGGGTGGCAGACCCAGTACTTC | CASSQEGGGWQTQYF
TRBJ2-7 | few | - | TRBV21-1 | TGTGCCAGCAGCAAAGAGGATGACAGGGGAGGCTACGAGCAGTACTTC | CASSKEDDRGGYEQYF
TRBJ1-5 | - | - | TRBV5-1 | TGCGCCAGCAGCTTGGGGGTATCGGGTCAGCCCCAGCATTTT | CASSLGVSGQPQHF
TRBJ2-1 | - | TRBD1 | TRBV5-5 | TGTGCCAGCAGCATTCGACAGGGGACAAATGAGCAGTTCTTC | CASSIRQGTNEQFF
TRBJ1-1 | - | - | TRBV30 | TGTGCCTGGTCGGGAGGGGCTGAAGCTTTCTTT | CAWSGGAEAFF
TRBJ2-3 | - | - | TRBV6-1 | TGTGCCAGCAAGCGGCTTAGCACAGATACGCAGTATTTT | CASKRLSTDTQYF
TRBJ1-1 | once | - | TRBV5-1 | TGCGCCAGCAGTCCCTCTTTATGGGACACTGAAGCTTTCTTT | CASSPSLWDTEAFF
TRBJ1-2 | - | - | TRBV29-1 | TGCAGCGGCCAGGGTGACTATGGCTACACCTTC | CSGQGDYGYTF
TRBJ2-5 | many | - | TRBV5-4 | TGTGCCAGCACCCGAGCAGGGGCACGGGAGACCCAGTACTTC | CASTRAGARETQYF
TRBJ2-5 | once | - | TRBV2 | TGTGCCAGCAGTTTTGCCGGGACACCCCAAGAGACCCAGTACTTC | CASSFAGTPQETQYF
TRBJ1-3 | few | - | TRBV13 | TGTGCCAGCAGCCCTTCACGGGGTGGGAACACCATATATTTT | CASSPSRGGNTIYF
TRBJ2-3 | once | TRBD2 | TRBV6-1 | TGTGCCAGCAGTGGGCGGGGGTCATCATACACAGATACGCAGTATTTT | CASSGRGSSYTDTQYF
TRBJ2-3 | - | TRBD2 | TRBV10-3 | TGTGCCGTCCAGGTAGCGGGGCTCACAGATACGCAGTATTTT | CAVQVAGLTDTQYF
TRBJ2-7 | - | - | TRBV4-1 | TGCGCCAGCAGCCAAGCGCTGGCGGGGGCCTTTTACGAGCAGTACTTC | CASSQALAGAFYEQYF
TRBJ2-7 | - | TRBD2 | TRBV29-1 | TGCAGCGTTGCCCCAGTGGGGCTGCGGGGGGGTGAGCAGTACTTC | CSVAPVGLRGGEQYF
TRBJ1-3 | - | - | TRBV7-6 | TGTGCCAGCAGCTTAGTTGTCGGAAACACCATATATTTT | CASSLVVGNTIYF
TRBJ2-1 | - | TRBD2 | TRBV13 | TGTGCCAGCAGCTTACAAGCGGGGAACAATGAGCAGTTCTTC | CASSLQAGNNEQFF
TRBJ1-2 | few | - | TRBV4-2 | TGTGCCAGCAGCCAAGGGGACACCCTTGAATATGGCTACACCTTC | CASSQGDTLEYGYTF
TRBJ2-5 | - | TRBD2 | TRBV6-5 | TGTGCCAGCGGGACTAGCGGAGCTCAAGAGACCCAGTACTTC | CASGTSGAQETQYF
TRBJ2-4 | - | TRBD1 | TRBV5-1 | TGCGCCAGCAGCCTAGTCCCGGGACAGGGCAAAAACATTCAGTACTTC | CASSLVPGQGKNIQYF
TRBJ2-5 | - | TRBD2 | TRBV5-4 | TGTGCCAGCAGCTTTACTAGCGGGGTGGGGGAGACCCAGTACTTC | CASSFTSGVGETQYF
TRBJ2-5 | - | - | TRBV5-4 | TGTGCCAGCAGCTTGGCATTCCAAGAGACCCAGTACTTC | CASSLAFQETQYF
TRBJ2-3 | few | - | TRBV5-1 | TGCGCCAGCAGCGGGGGTGTCGGGCGAGGGCCCACAGATACGCAGTATTTT | CASSGGVGRGPTDTQYF
TRBJ2-7 | once | TRBD2 | TRBV4-2 | TGTGCCAGCAGCCAAGGCCGGGGGGTAGGCGAGCAGTACTTC | CASSQGRGVGEQYF
TRBJ2-1 | - | - | TRBV5-6 | TGTGCCAGCAGCTTGTGGCCCAGCTCCTACAATGAGCAGTTCTTC | CASSLWPSSYNEQFF
TRBJ1-2 | once | - | TRBV1 | - | CTSSQWGAGNYGYTF
TRBJ1-2 | once | TRBD1 | TRBV7-9 | TGTGCCAGCAGCTATGGGACAGGGGATGGCTACACCTTC | CASSYGTGDGYTF
TRBJ1-2 | - | - | TRBV7-9 | TGTGCCAGCAGCCTCCAGGCCGGAGGGGGATACACCTTC | CASSLQAGGGYTF
TRBJ2-1 | - | - | TRBV15 | TGTGCCACCAGCAGAGATCTGGGACCCGAGCAGTTCTTC | CATSRDLGPEQFF
TRBJ1-4 | few | - | TRBV6-1 | TGTGCCAGCGAATCCCTTATGCGGGAAAAACTGTTTTTT | CASESLMREKLFF
TRBJ2-5 | few | - | TRBV5-6 | TGTGCCAGCAGCTTGAGTCCCCCCCGCGCCCCAGGACGCCAAGAGACCCAGTACTTC | CASSLSPPRAPGRQETQYF
TRBJ1-1 | - | TRBD1 | TRBV6-5 | TGTGCCAGCAGTTATCGACAGGGCCCTGAAGCTTTCTTT | CASSYRQGPEAFF
TRBJ1-2 | - | - | TRBV28 | TGTGCCAGCAGCCGGGGGGAGGCCGCGGGCTACACCTTC | CASSRGEAAGYTF
TRBJ2-4 | - | - | TRBV4-1 | TGCGCCAGCAGCACCGATACCGGGGGAGGATGGGTTCAGTACTTC | CASSTDTGGGWVQYF
TRBJ2-3 | - | - | TRBV29-1 | TGCAGTTCCCGAGGGGGGCGCGGAGATACGCAGTATTTT | CSSRGGRGDTQYF